The 13 T cell receptor beta chains in this list originate from one sample, sequenced in a study of cytomegalovirus exposure and HLA in healthy donors. PCR used 60 Vbeta primers and 13 Jbeta primers. Clones were sequenced by immunoSEQ multiplex PCR, and TCRdb holds only the in-frame ones, with some missing. The sample carries about 61,000 clones, roughly 90% recorded once. The sequenced sample was PBMCs. Receptors were obtained from a man aged 25-45 years in good health and CMV-seropositive.

This CDR3 is CASSSPGFMQETQYF. CDR3 nucleotides: TGTGCCAGCAGCTCCCCGGGGTTCATGCAAGAGACCCAGTACTTC. V is TRBV5-8 and J is TRBJ2-5, with a possible D match to TRBD2 (5 bases). This CDR3 has 15 amino acids. V lost 3 bases and J lost 2, with 14 bases in between. Per germline, CDR1 SGHTS and CDR2 YDEGEE.

This chain connects TRBV6-5 to TRBJ2-7; D gene ambiguous. V was clipped by 1 base and J by 5 bases, with 3 bases between them. The CDR3 has 11 amino acids. Germline V gene sequence: CDR1 MNHEY, CDR2 SVGAGI. This chain's CDR3 is CASSYLDEQYF. For the CDR3, the DNA is TGTGCCAGCAGTTACTTAGACGAGCAGTACTTC.

The chain combines TRBV11-1 with TRBJ2-7, with 8 bases fitting TRBD1. With V trimmed by 7 bases and J by 3 bases, 5 bases remained unmatched. Per germline, CDR1 SGHAT and CDR2 FQDESV (reference sequence). This CDR3 is built from 13 residues. The CDR3 protein is CASTTTGDYEQYF. The CDR3 DNA sequence: TGTGCCAGCACCACGACAGGGGACTACGAGCAGTACTTC.

This clone has only a few counts. The rearrangement joins TRBV18 to TRBJ1-3; 7 bases agree with TRBD1. With V trimmed by 1 base and J by 0 bases, 6 bases remained unmatched. The CDR3 contains 17 residues. Germline CDR1 and CDR2: KGHSH and LQKENI. The chain's CDR3 is CASSPRKAGGSGNTIYF. The CDR3 DNA sequence: TGTGCCAGCTCACCACGAAAGGCAGGGGGCTCTGGAAACACCATATATTTT. The full variable domain, its missing parts supplied by reference TRBV18 and TRBJ1-3, is NAGVMQNPRHLVRRRGQEARLRCSPMKGHSHVYWYRQLPEEGLKFMVYLQKENIIDESGMPKERFSAEFPKEGPSILRIQQVVRGDSAAYFCASSPRKAGGSGNTIYFGEGSWLTVV.

Of note for this clone: Other DNA variants within this sample encode the same CDR3. V gene TRBV18 combines with J gene TRBJ2-1; 13 nucleotides align to TRBD2. Germline trimming cut 3 bases from V and 12 bases from J; bases unmatched to any gene: 11. Germline-derived CDR1 and CDR2 are KGHSH and LQKENI. The CDR3 consists of 16 residues. The DNA of the CDR3 is TGTGCCAGCTCACCGCCGGGACTAGCGGGGCCCCCAGTGCAGTTCTTC. This gives the protein CASSPPGLAGPPVQFF.

The genes are TRBV18 and TRBJ2-7; TRBD1 aligns across 8 bases. Trimming at V came to 3 bases and at J to 3 bases, leaving 4 bases not matched to a gene. Germline V gives CDR1 KGHSH, CDR2 LQKENI. The CDR3 length is 14 residues. In DNA, the CDR3 is TGTGCCAGCTCACCCCGGGACAGGAGCTACGAGCAGTACTTC. Translated: CASSPRDRSYEQYF.

The chain employs TRBV2 and TRBJ2-1, with 7 bases lining up with TRBD1. Germline CDR1 and CDR2: SNHLY and FYNNEI. The CDR3 has 14 residues. With V trimmed by 6 bases and J by 7 bases, 9 bases remained unmatched. The CDR3 is CASSQNRGGNEQFF. The CDR3 nucleotides read TGTGCCAGCAGCCAAAACAGGGGTGGGAATGAGCAGTTCTTC.

This clone has only one observation. The chain uses TRBV4-1 and TRBJ2-7, with D possibly TRBD1 on 8 matching bases. The V end lost 3 bases, the J end lost 9 bases, and 18 bases lay between the germline ends. The V gene's germline CDR1 is MGHRA and CDR2 YSYEKL. This CDR3 is built from 14 residues. CDR3 in DNA: TGCGCCAGCAGCCAGCCAGGGGGCCCGGGGGGGCAGTACTTC. Residues: CASSQPGGPGGQYF.

This clone appeared once. The chain uses TRBV9 and TRBJ2-3; 8 bases map to TRBD2. V dropped 1 base and J dropped 11; count of bases not matched to a gene: 15. Per germline, CDR1 SGDLS and CDR2 YYNGEE. The CDR3 contains 16 residues. Here the CDR3 DNA reads TGTGCCAGCAGCGTAATAGGTAGCGGGGAGGGGATCGTGCAGTATTTT. This encodes CASSVIGSGEGIVQYF. The entire variable domain, with the rest obtained from reference TRBV9 and TRBJ2-3, is as follows: DSGVTQTPKHLITATGQRVTLRCSPRSGDLSVYWYQQSLDQGLQFLIQYYNGEERAKGNILERFSAQQFPDLHSELNLSSLELGDSALYFCASSVIGSGEGIVQYFGPGTRLTVL.

J is TRBJ2-5 and V is TRBV13, with 7 bases lining up with TRBD1. This CDR3 region has 14 residues. From germline, CDR1 is PRHDT and CDR2 FYEKMQ (reference sequence). Trimming cost V 3 bases and J 7 bases; bases outside gene matches: 8. The chain's CDR3 is CASSFKGAQGTQYF. In DNA form, the CDR3 reads TGTGCCAGCAGCTTTAAGGGGGCGCAGGGGACCCAGTACTTC.

This clone was found a few times. The chain combines TRBV28 with TRBJ1-2; 8 nucleotides line up with TRBD1. J gave up 4 bases and V 6 bases, and 10 bases lay outside the gene matches. CDR3 length equals 15 residues. In germline, CDR1 is MDHEN, CDR2 SYDVKM. This CDR3 reads CASSRILTGAYGYTF. CDR3 DNA sequence: TGTGCCAGCAGCCGCATATTGACAGGGGCCTATGGCTACACCTTC.

This chain joins TRBV25-1 and TRBJ2-5; D might be TRBD1 (6 bases). Trimming removed 4 bases from V and 4 bases from J, with 13 bases in between. Germline values: CDR1 MGHDK, CDR2 SYGVNS. The CDR3 has 14 amino acids. As DNA, the CDR3 is TGTGCCAGCAGTGTCACAGGGTGGAGAGAGACCCAGTACTTC. Its translation is CASSVTGWRETQYF.

This clone was observed a single time. V usage is TRBV18 and J usage is TRBJ2-1; 12 bases align to TRBD1. The CDR3 spans 18 residues. Germline assignment: CDR1 KGHSH and CDR2 LQKENI. The ends lost 4 bases at V and 5 bases at J; junction bases unmatched: 12. Here the CDR3 DNA reads TGTGCCAGCTCACTACAAACTCCGGGACAGGGGGCTAACAATGAGCAGTTCTTC. Protein product: CASSLQTPGQGANNEQFF.